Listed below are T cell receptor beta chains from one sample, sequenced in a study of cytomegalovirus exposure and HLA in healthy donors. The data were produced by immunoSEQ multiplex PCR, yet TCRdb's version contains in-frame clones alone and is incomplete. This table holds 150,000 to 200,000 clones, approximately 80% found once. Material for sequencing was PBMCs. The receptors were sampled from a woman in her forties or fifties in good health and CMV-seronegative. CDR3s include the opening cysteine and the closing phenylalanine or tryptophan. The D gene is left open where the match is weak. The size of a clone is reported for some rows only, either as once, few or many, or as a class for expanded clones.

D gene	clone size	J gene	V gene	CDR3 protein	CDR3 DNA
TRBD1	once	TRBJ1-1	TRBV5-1	CASIPTGGMNTEAFF	TGCGCCAGCATACCGACAGGGGGAATGAACACTGAAGCTTTCTTT
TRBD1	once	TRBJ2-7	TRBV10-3	CAISEPRDSPSYEQYF	TGTGCCATCAGTGAGCCAAGGGACAGCCCTTCCTACGAGCAGTACTTC
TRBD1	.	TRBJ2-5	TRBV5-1	CASSPGTVTETQYF	TGCGCCAGCAGCCCCGGGACAGTCACAGAGACCCAGTACTTC
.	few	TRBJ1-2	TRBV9	CASSVATSAF	TGTGCCAGCAGCGTAGCTACGAGTGCGTTC
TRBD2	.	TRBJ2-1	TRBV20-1	CSGGRGNEQFF	TGCAGTGGCGGGAGGGGGAATGAGCAGTTCTTC
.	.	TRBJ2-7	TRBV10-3	CAISEVSYEQYF	TGTGCCATCAGTGAGGTTAGCTACGAGCAGTACTTC
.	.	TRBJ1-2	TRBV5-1	CASSLVVRGEDGYTF	TGCGCCAGCAGCTTGGTGGTCCGAGGCGAGGATGGCTACACCTTC
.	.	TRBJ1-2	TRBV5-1	CASSLADSDYGYTF	TGCGCCAGCAGCTTGGCAGACTCCGACTATGGCTACACCTTC
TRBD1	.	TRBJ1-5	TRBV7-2	CASSLVQGGNQPQHF	TGTGCCAGCAGCTTAGTGCAGGGGGGCAATCAGCCCCAGCATTTT
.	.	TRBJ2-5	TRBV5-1	CASSFTGTEETQYF	TGCGCCAGCAGCTTCACAGGGACCGAAGAGACCCAGTACTTC
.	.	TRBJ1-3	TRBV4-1	CASSQATAGNTIYF	TGCGCCAGCAGCCAAGCCACAGCCGGAAACACCATATATTTT
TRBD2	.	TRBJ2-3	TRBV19	CASSLLAGGGDTQYF	TGTGCCAGTAGTCTACTAGCGGGGGGCGGAGATACGCAGTATTTT
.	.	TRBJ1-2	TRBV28	CASSLAGAVNGYTF	TGTGCCAGCAGTTTAGCGGGGGCGGTGAATGGCTACACCTTC
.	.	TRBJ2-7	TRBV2	CASSGPVAVPYEQYF	TGTGCCAGCAGTGGCCCGGTTGCGGTACCCTACGAGCAGTACTTC
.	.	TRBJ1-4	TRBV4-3	CASSQWWASGTNEKLFF	TGCGCCAGCAGCCAATGGTGGGCCTCGGGGACTAATGAAAAACTGTTTTTT
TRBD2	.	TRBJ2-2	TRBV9	CASSLGLAENTGELFF	TGTGCCAGCAGCCTTGGACTAGCCGAGAACACCGGGGAGCTGTTTTTT
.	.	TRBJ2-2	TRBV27	CASSSPGIPGELFF	TGTGCCAGCAGTTCCCCAGGGATCCCCGGGGAGCTGTTTTTT
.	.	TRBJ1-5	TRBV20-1	CSASSYQPQHF	TGCAGTGCTAGCTCCTATCAGCCCCAGCATTTT
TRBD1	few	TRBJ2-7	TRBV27	CASSFLQGWEQYF	TGTGCCAGCAGTTTTCTACAGGGGTGGGAGCAGTACTTC
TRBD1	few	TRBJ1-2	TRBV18	CASSPTRGPPYGYTF	TGTGCCAGCTCACCTACAAGGGGGCCACCCTATGGCTACACCTTC
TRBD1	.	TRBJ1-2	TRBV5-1	CASSLEGTGEGYTF	TGCGCCAGCAGCTTGGAAGGGACAGGGGAGGGCTACACCTTC
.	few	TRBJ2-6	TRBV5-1	CASSSVLSGANVLTF	TGCGCCAGCAGCTCGGTACTCTCTGGGGCCAACGTCCTGACTTTC
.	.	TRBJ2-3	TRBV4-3	CASSLALRADTQYF	TGCGCCAGCAGCCTAGCCCTACGCGCAGATACGCAGTATTTT
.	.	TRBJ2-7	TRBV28	CATGPSIIYEQYF	TGTGCCACCGGTCCGTCCATAATCTACGAGCAGTACTTC
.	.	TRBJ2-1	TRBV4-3	CASSQDPQGNMGNEQFF	TGCGCCAGCAGCCAAGACCCCCAGGGTAATATGGGCAATGAGCAGTTCTTC
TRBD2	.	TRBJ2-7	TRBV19	CASSPRLAGVYEQYF	TGTGCCAGTAGTCCGCGACTAGCGGGAGTCTACGAGCAGTACTTC
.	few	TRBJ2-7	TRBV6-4	CASSDSGGSSSYEQYF	TGTGCCAGCAGTGACTCAGGGGGATCCAGCTCCTACGAGCAGTACTTC
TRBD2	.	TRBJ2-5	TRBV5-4	CASSSVAGGSGTQYF	TGTGCCAGCAGCTCCGTAGCGGGAGGGAGTGGGACCCAGTACTTC
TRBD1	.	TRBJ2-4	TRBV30	CAWRGRTGGVKNIQYF	TGTGCCTGGAGGGGTCGGACAGGTGGAGTCAAAAACATTCAGTACTTC